Sequencing of this T cell receptor (beta chain) was carried out in a study of CD4+ T cells in melanoma. This clone showed up just once. In germline, CDR1 is MNHNY, CDR2 SVGAGI (reference sequence). This CDR3 has 14 amino acids. The ends were cut back, 4 bases at V and 7 bases at J, with 16 bases in the middle. Generated by immunoSEQ multiplex PCR, the TCRdb table keeps only in-frame clones and is missing some. The sample lists about 4,900 clones, 64% seen once, with approximately 25% in the top ten. The rearrangement links TRBV6-6 to TRBJ1-1; no firm D call. Sample: cells from a culture (not recorded whether cultured in vitro). The clonotype originates from a human donor with melanoma. CDR3 DNA: TGTGCCAGCAGTTGGGGATCTGGCGCGAATGAAGCTTTCTTT. It is translated as CASSWGSGANEAFF.